The source of this T cell receptor (beta chain) is a study of OX40 agonist ivuxolimab in advanced cancers. V shed 3 bases and J shed 2 bases, with 10 bases lying between them. The CDR3 spans 14 residues. From germline, CDR1 is SGHAT and CDR2 FQNNGV. Clones were read by immunoSEQ multiplex PCR, and TCRdb kept only the in-frame ones, dropping some. The table lists around 50,000 clones, roughly four fifths of them singletons. Study conclusions and caveats: On average, CD8+ T cells had more expanded clones than CD4+.

Comment on this clone: Its antigen is unknown.

The clonotype was recovered from an adult with an advanced solid tumor such as melanoma, head and neck, liver or kidney cancer. The source material was CD4+ or CD8+ T cells sorted from blood, sampled in a trial of the OX40 agonist ivuxolimab. This chain joins TRBV11-2 and TRBJ2-5; a possible D gene is TRBD1 (5 bases). This chain's CDR3 is CASSLAGRQETQYF. The CDR3 DNA sequence: TGTGCCAGCAGCTTGGCAGGGCGTCAAGAGACCCAGTACTTC.